The rows below give T cell receptor beta chains drawn from one sample of a study of blood T cell repertoires in COVID-19. Some clones are missing from TCRdb's copy, which holds only in-frame ones; the method was immunoSEQ multiplex PCR. The sample has about 160,000 clones, approximately 91% seen once. Sequencing was performed on peripheral blood. Receptors originate from a young man with acute or convalescent COVID-19. Both conserved end residues are part of each CDR3. The order of the fields is J gene, D gene, V gene, clone size, CDR3 DNA, CDR3 protein. The D gene is left open where the match is weak. Expanded clones are given a class, and other clones once, few, many or no size at all.

TRBJ1-3 | TRBD1 | TRBV14 | NA | TGTGCCAGCAGCCCGTACGGGACAGGGGTAAACACCATATATTTT | CASSPYGTGVNTIYF
TRBJ1-2 | NA | TRBV6-5 | NA | TGTGCCAGCAGCCAGGTCGGTTATGGCTACACCTTC | CASSQVGYGYTF
TRBJ2-4 | TRBD1 | TRBV6-5 | NA | TGTGCCAGCAGTACAGGGGACAGGGATTGGAACATTCAGTACTTC | CASSTGDRDWNIQYF
TRBJ2-7 | NA | TRBV3-1/TRBV3-2 | NA | TGTGCCACCCAGACAGCCTCCTACGAGCAGTACTTC | CATQTASYEQYF
TRBJ1-5 | NA | TRBV4-1 | NA | TGCGCCAGCAGCCAAGCGACCGCTTTGAGGAATCAGCCCCAGCATTTT | CASSQATALRNQPQHF
TRBJ1-4 | TRBD1 | TRBV5-1 | NA | TGCGCCAGCAGCTTGCAGGGGGGTGAAAAACTGTTTTTT | CASSLQGGEKLFF
TRBJ2-1 | TRBD1 | TRBV5-1 | NA | TGCGCCAGCAGCTGGGGACAGGGTTGGAATGAGCAGTTCTTC | CASSWGQGWNEQFF
TRBJ1-1 | NA | TRBV5-1 | NA | TGCGCCAGCAGTCCTGACAGGCTGGGCACTGAAGCTTTCTTT | CASSPDRLGTEAFF
TRBJ2-7 | TRBD2 | TRBV19 | NA | TGTGCCAGTAGTATTATAGCGGGCTACGAGCAGTACTTC | CASSIIAGYEQYF
TRBJ1-4 | NA | TRBV30 | NA | TGTGCCTGGAGTGTGGGTACAGGAGTGGCAACTAATGAAAAACTGTTTTTT | CAWSVGTGVATNEKLFF
TRBJ1-1 | NA | TRBV19 | NA | TGTGCCAGTAGTGAAGGGGGCACTGAAGCTTTCTTT | CASSEGGTEAFF
TRBJ1-1 | NA | TRBV7-9 | NA | TGTGCCAGCAGCCCTCTATTAGAAGCTTTCTTT | CASSPLLEAFF
TRBJ2-2 | NA | TRBV9 | NA | TGTGCCAGCAGCTCCGGACAGAAGAACACCGGGGAGCTGTTTTTT | CASSSGQKNTGELFF
TRBJ2-7 | NA | TRBV5-6 | NA | TGTGCCACACGCGAGGAGGGGAGGTCATACGAGCAGTACTTC | CATREEGRSYEQYF
TRBJ2-1 | TRBD2 | TRBV27 | NA | TGTGCCAGCGCCTTAGCGGGAGGGCCGGCAAATGAGCAGTTCTTC | CASALAGGPANEQFF
TRBJ1-1 | TRBD1 | TRBV27 | NA | TGTGCCAGCAGTTCGCCGGGACAGGGGTTTGAAGCTTTCTTT | CASSSPGQGFEAFF
TRBJ2-3 | TRBD2 | TRBV6-6 | NA | TGTGCCAGCAGTCTCCGCGGGACTAGCGGGGGGGAGGTAAATACGCAGTATTTT | CASSLRGTSGGEVNTQYF
TRBJ2-5 | TRBD1 | TRBV3-1/TRBV3-2 | NA | TGTGCCAGCAGCCGTACGGACAGGGGGTCACGAGGAGAGACCCAGTACTTC | CASSRTDRGSRGETQYF
TRBJ1-3 | NA | TRBV4-1 | NA | TGCGCCAGCAGCCAAAACGGACACCTGAGCTCTGGAAACACCATATATTTT | CASSQNGHLSSGNTIYF
TRBJ2-5 | NA | TRBV18 | NA | TGTGCCAGCTCACCAAGGGGCGGCGAGACCCAGTACTTC | CASSPRGGETQYF
TRBJ2-1 | TRBD1 | TRBV3-1/TRBV3-2 | once | TGTGCCAGCAGCCAAGATAGGTATCGACAGGGGGGAATGAATGAGCAGTTCTTC | CASSQDRYRQGGMNEQFF
TRBJ1-6 | TRBD1 | TRBV19 | NA | TGTGCCAGTAGTAGCGAGTCGGACAGGTTTAATTCACCCCTCCACTTT | CASSSESDRFNSPLHF
TRBJ2-7 | TRBD2 | TRBV5-1 | few | TGCGCCAGCAGCCCATTGGCGGGGGTGAGAAACGAGCAGTACTTC | CASSPLAGVRNEQYF
TRBJ1-1 | NA | TRBV11-2 | NA | TGTGCCAGCAGCTTCGGGGGATTCGGCGGCACTGAAGCTTTCTTT | CASSFGGFGGTEAFF
TRBJ1-1 | NA | TRBV19 | few | TGTGCCAGTAGTATTAGTGGGGGCGCGGGTCTGAACACTGAAGCTTTCTTT | CASSISGGAGLNTEAFF
TRBJ2-1 | TRBD2 | TRBV29-1 | NA | TGCAGCGTTGATCGACTAGCGGGGGGGCCGGAACAGTTCTTC | CSVDRLAGGPEQFF
TRBJ2-1 | TRBD1 | TRBV10-1 | NA | TGCGCCAGCAGTCCCGGGACAGTGACGGATGAGCAGTTCTTC | CASSPGTVTDEQFF
TRBJ1-5 | NA | TRBV9 | NA | TGTGCCAGCAGCGCGCACTCGGGTCAGCCCCAGCATTTT | CASSAHSGQPQHF
TRBJ1-1 | NA | TRBV12-5 | NA | TGTGCTAGTGGTCGATGGACGGGATCGAACACTGAAGCTTTCTTT | CASGRWTGSNTEAFF
TRBJ2-1 | TRBD2 | TRBV27 | NA | TGTGCCAGCAGCCTAGCGGGGCCAACGCACAATGAGCAGTTCTTC | CASSLAGPTHNEQFF
TRBJ2-6 | NA | TRBV11-2 | NA | TGTGCCAGCAGCTTACTGGAGAGCTCTGGGGCCAACGTCCTGACTTTC | CASSLLESSGANVLTF
TRBJ2-1 | NA | TRBV9 | NA | TGTGCCAGCAGCGAGACAGCGTCTGACAATGAGCAGTTCTTC | CASSETASDNEQFF
TRBJ1-5 | NA | TRBV4-2 | few | TGTGCCAGCAGCCAAGGGAGCCCGGAGGCTCAGCCCCAGCATTTT | CASSQGSPEAQPQHF
TRBJ1-6 | TRBD1 | TRBV9 | NA | TGTGCCAGCAGCGCCGGGACAGGGCGGGATTCACCCCTCCACTTT | CASSAGTGRDSPLHF
TRBJ2-7 | TRBD1 | TRBV11-2 | NA | TGTGCCAGCAGCTTAGCGGGACAGCCGTACGAGCAGTACTTC | CASSLAGQPYEQYF
TRBJ1-2 | NA | TRBV30 | NA | TGTGCCTGGAGTGTACACGGTGGACTTTATGGCTACACCTTC | CAWSVHGGLYGYTF
TRBJ2-1 | TRBD2 | TRBV4-1 | NA | TGCGCCAGCAGCCAAGATGCCCTAGCGGAATACAATGAGCAGTTCTTC | CASSQDALAEYNEQFF
TRBJ1-2 | TRBD1 | TRBV5-6 | NA | TGTGCCAGCAGCTCAGTTCGGGACAGCTACTATGGCTACACCTTC | CASSSVRDSYYGYTF
TRBJ1-4 | NA | TRBV29-1 | once | TGCAGCGTTGCGTGGGACACCTTTAATGAAAAACTGTTTTTT | CSVAWDTFNEKLFF
TRBJ2-1 | TRBD2 | TRBV18 | NA | TGTGCCAGCTCACCGGCTAGCGGGCATGAGCAGTTCTTC | CASSPASGHEQFF
TRBJ1-2 | NA | TRBV24-1 | NA | TGTGCCACCAGTGATTCGGACAGTAAGGGCTACACCTTC | CATSDSDSKGYTF
TRBJ1-1 | NA | TRBV10-1 | NA | TGCGCCAGCAGTGACGGTGAAGCTTTCTTT | CASSDGEAFF
TRBJ1-3 | TRBD1 | TRBV5-1 | few | TGCGCCAGCAGCGCGGGACAGATTATTTCTGGAAACACCATATATTTT | CASSAGQIISGNTIYF
TRBJ1-2 | NA | TRBV15 | NA | TGTGCCATTAAAGATCGGACAGCACTTGGCTACACCTTC | CAIKDRTALGYTF
TRBJ2-5 | TRBD2 | TRBV19 | NA | TGTGCCACCAGGGAGGGCTCGGTTGGAGAGACCCAGTACTTC | CATREGSVGETQYF
TRBJ2-2 | TRBD1 | TRBV6-5 | NA | TGTGCCAGCCAACAGGGGGGCGGGGAGCTGTTTTTT | CASQQGGGELFF
TRBJ2-1 | TRBD1 | TRBV29-1 | NA | TGCAGCGTGGAACAGGGGTACAATGAGCAGTTCTTC | CSVEQGYNEQFF
TRBJ2-1 | NA | TRBV6-4 | NA | TGTGCCAGCAGTGAGGAAGTCGGAGCTGGTGAGCAGTTCTTC | CASSEEVGAGEQFF
TRBJ2-7 | TRBD2 | TRBV2 | NA | TGTGCCAGCACCGGGGGACTAGCGGGAGGAACGAGCTCCTACGAGCAGTACTTC | CASTGGLAGGTSSYEQYF
TRBJ1-1 | NA | TRBV5-1 | NA | TGCGCCAGCAGCTTGGAAAGAGGAGGGGACACTGAAGCTTTCTTT | CASSLERGGDTEAFF
TRBJ1-1 | NA | TRBV5-1 | NA | TGCGCCAGCAGCCGAACAGGGTTGAACACTGAAGCTTTCTTT | CASSRTGLNTEAFF
TRBJ2-1 | NA | TRBV6-4 | NA | TGTGCCAGCAGTGACTCGAGGGCCGGGTACAATGAGCAGTTCTTC | CASSDSRAGYNEQFF
TRBJ1-4 | NA | TRBV7-9 | NA | TGTGCCAGCAGGCGATCAACTAATGAAAAACTGTTTTTT | CASRRSTNEKLFF